This passage covers 9 T cell receptor beta chains from one sample sequenced in a study of beta chain features in type 1 diabetes. The entirety of the isolated RNA underwent reverse transcription, so expressed TCRB transcripts were sequenced. TCRdb's copy holds only in-frame clones and misses some; the assay was immunoSEQ multiplex PCR. This repertoire shows some 150,000 clones, roughly 10% found once; its top ten account for 1.3%. The sequenced sample consisted of naive CD4+ T cells from blood. The origin of the receptors is a man younger than 30 in good health.

Only a few counts were recorded for this clone. The gene calls are TRBV6-5 and TRBJ1-2; perhaps TRBD1 as D (5 bases). V lost 2 bases to trimming and J lost 5 bases, with 12 bases between them. There are 14 residues in the CDR3. From germline, CDR1 is MNHEY and CDR2 SVGAGI. The CDR3 here is CASSYGLTEYGYTF. CDR3 nucleotide sequence: TGTGCCAGCAGTTACGGCTTGACAGAGTATGGCTACACCTTC.

V and J are TRBV4-3 and TRBJ1-5, with a tentative D call TRBD1 (6 bases). With 1 base removed from V and 6 bases from J, the gap between germline ends came to 13 bases. Germline V gene lookup returns CDR1 LGHNA and CDR2 YSLEER. The length of the CDR3 is 15 residues. The CDR3, as DNA: TGCGCCAGCAGCCAAGCTCCACAGGGTGGTCAGCCCCAGCATTTT. Amino acid sequence: CASSQAPQGGQPQHF.

The chain employs TRBV30 and TRBJ2-1; a weak D match, TRBD1 (6 bases). Trimming shortened V by 0 bases and J by 10 bases, and 13 bases separated the two germline ends. The CDR3 length is 13 residues. Germline V CDR1 and CDR2: GTSNPN, SVGIG (reference sequence). CDR3 sequence: CAWSVQGNGEQFF. The CDR3 DNA sequence: TGTGCCTGGAGTGTACAGGGTAATGGCGAGCAGTTCTTC. Drawing the rest from reference TRBV30 and TRBJ2-1, the complete variable domain is SQTIHQWPATLVQPVGSPLSLECTVEGTSNPNLYWYRQAAGRGLQLLFYSVGIGQISSEVPQNLSASRPQDRQFILSSKKLLLSDSGFYLCAWSVQGNGEQFFGPGTRLTVL.

V is TRBV27 and J is TRBJ1-2; possible D gene TRBD1, 6 bases. Germline V gene lookup returns CDR1 MNHEY and CDR2 SMNVEV (reference sequence). V was trimmed by 3 bases and J by 5 bases, leaving 10 bases between them. The length of the CDR3 is 13 residues. CDR3 protein: CASSFAGAYGYTF. CDR3 nucleotide sequence: TGTGCCAGCAGTTTCGCGGGGGCATATGGCTACACCTTC.

The chain links TRBV28 to TRBJ2-7; 8 bases agree with TRBD1. The CDR3 is 12 amino acids. Germline loops: CDR1 MDHEN, CDR2 SYDVKM. The ends lost 5 bases at V and 6 bases at J; junction bases unmatched: 3. CDR3 coding DNA: TGTGCCAGCAGTCGTACAGGGGGCGAGCAGTACTTC. Protein product: CASSRTGGEQYF.

This clone was seen a handful of times. The chain joins TRBV18 to TRBJ1-5; tentatively, D is TRBD1 (6 bases). Trimming removed 2 bases from V and 3 bases from J, with 11 bases in between. The CDR3 has 15 amino acids. Germline CDR1 KGHSH, CDR2 LQKENI. CDR3 bases: TGTGCCAGCTCACCATCGGGGGGCAACAATCAGCCCCAGCATTTT. This gives the protein CASSPSGGNNQPQHF. The variable domain in full, completed from reference TRBV18 and TRBJ1-5, reads NAGVMQNPRHLVRRRGQEARLRCSPMKGHSHVYWYRQLPEEGLKFMVYLQKENIIDESGMPKERFSAEFPKEGPSILRIQQVVRGDSAAYFCASSPSGGNNQPQHFGDGTRLSIL.

This chain connects TRBV7-2 to TRBJ1-2, with 7 bases lining up with TRBD1. The CDR3 covers 16 residues. Germline V gene sequence: CDR1 SGHTA, CDR2 FQGNSA. J lost 1 base, V lost 4 bases, and 9 bases had no gene match. CDR3 DNA: TGTGCCAGCAGCTCGCAGTCGACAGGGATTAACTATGGCTACACCTTC. Translated: CASSSQSTGINYGYTF.

In this sample, this clone turned up many times. The chain uses TRBV30 and TRBJ2-5; 9 positions agree with TRBD1. This CDR3 spans 14 amino acids. Germline CDR1 is GTSNPN and CDR2 is SVGIG (reference sequence). Trimming at V came to 8 bases and at J to 5 bases, leaving 12 bases not matched to a gene. The CDR3 region is CARLDRGRSETQYF. The CDR3 region has the DNA TGTGCCCGGCTCGACAGGGGGAGAAGTGAGACCCAGTACTTC. Supplemented by reference TRBV30 and TRBJ2-5, the full variable domain reads SQTIHQWPATLVQPVGSPLSLECTVEGTSNPNLYWYRQAAGRGLQLLFYSVGIGQISSEVPQNLSASRPQDRQFILSSKKLLLSDSGFYLCARLDRGRSETQYFGPGTRLLVL.

This clone was observed a handful of times. This chain uses TRBV7-8 with TRBJ2-7; 9 positions match TRBD2. With 5 bases clipped from V and 3 bases from J, the junction kept 5 bases outside the gene matches. From germline, CDR1 is SGHVS and CDR2 FQNEAQ. This CDR3 contains 14 residues. The CDR3 coding sequence is TGTGCCAGCAGCATCCGCGGGGGGGGCTACGAGCAGTACTTC. It encodes CASSIRGGGYEQYF.